The 25 T cell receptor beta chains listed next were all sequenced from one sample in a study of neoadjuvant anti-PD-1 for oral cavity cancer. Data came from immunoSEQ multiplex PCR; TCRdb stores just in-frame clones and leaves some out. The data show 17,000 or so clones, with around 72% seen just once and over 2.5% held by the top ten. Sequenced here: PBMCs, sampled before nivolumab (anti-PD-1) treatment. Receptors were obtained from a person aged 40 to 85 with oral cavity squamous cell carcinoma.

This chain's CDR3 is CSVGGMGNQPQHF. The CDR3 bases are TGCAGCGTTGGAGGGATGGGCAATCAGCCCCAGCATTTT. The chain is built from TRBV29-1 and TRBJ1-5; D gene unclear. The V gene lost 4 bases and the J gene lost 2 bases, with 9 bases spanning the gap. The CDR3 covers 13 residues. In germline, CDR1 is SQVTM, CDR2 ANQGSEA.

This chain connects TRBV7-2 to TRBJ2-3; possible D gene TRBD2, 5 bases. This CDR3 has 14 amino acids. Trimming took 5 bases from V and 2 from J, leaving 11 bases between them. The V gene's germline CDR1 is SGHTA and CDR2 FQGNSA. The CDR3 loop is CASSAGETTDTQYF. Here the CDR3 DNA reads TGTGCCAGCAGCGCGGGCGAGACCACAGATACGCAGTATTTT.

The chain recombines TRBV5-1 with TRBJ1-5; no firm D call. The germline V gene encodes CDR1 SGHRS and CDR2 YFSETQ. V lost 0 bases and J lost 2, with 6 bases in between. The CDR3 covers 14 residues. The CDR3 DNA reads TGCGCCAGCAGCTTGGAAGGTGGCAATCAGCCCCAGCATTTT. Residues: CASSLEGGNQPQHF.

The V call is TRBV13, the J call TRBJ2-3; the D gene is possibly TRBD1 (5 bases). Trimming removed 4 bases at V and 5 bases at J, with 16 bases between. The germline CDR1 and CDR2 sequences are PRHDT and FYEKMQ (reference sequence). CDR3 size: 15 residues. CDR3 DNA: TGTGCCAGCAGCTCGAAAGCTGTAGGGGAAGATACGCAGTATTTT. Translation gives CASSSKAVGEDTQYF.

The rearrangement uses TRBV7-8 and TRBJ2-2, with 9 positions matching TRBD1. Germline CDR1 and CDR2: SGHVS and FQNEAQ. V lost 3 bases, J lost 0 bases, and 2 bases stayed unmatched. This CDR3 is 16 amino acids long. The CDR3 reads CASSFRDRANTGELFF. CDR3 DNA sequence: TGTGCCAGCAGCTTCCGGGACAGGGCGAACACCGGGGAGCTGTTTTTT.

The table lists this clone with a count of one. The chain recombines TRBV5-1 with TRBJ2-3; D remains unclear. The CDR3 consists of 16 residues. V was pared by 0 bases and J by 4 bases, with 15 bases between. CDR1 and CDR2 from the germline V gene are SGHRS and YFSETQ. The DNA of the CDR3 is TGCGCCAGCAGCTTGGTTGGTCCCTCCATTCCAGATACGCAGTATTTT. It translates to CASSLVGPSIPDTQYF.

The chain links TRBV28 to TRBJ2-7, with 11 bases lining up with TRBD2. Per the germline V gene, CDR1 is MDHEN and CDR2 is SYDVKM. Trimming removed 5 bases from V and 6 bases from J; junction bases left unmatched: 6. This CDR3 has 14 residues. CDR3 sequence (DNA): TGTGCCAGCAGTATCTCGACTAGCGGGACCGAGCAGTACTTC. The encoded protein is CASSISTSGTEQYF.

The chain links TRBV27 to TRBJ1-5; no definite D call. The germline V and J ends were trimmed by 6 bases and 0 bases, with 9 bases remaining between them. Germline V gene data show CDR1 as MNHEY and CDR2 as SMNVEV (reference sequence). This CDR3 comprises 14 residues. The CDR3 bases are TGTGCCAGCAGCCCGCAAGCTAGCAATCAGCCCCAGCATTTT. This encodes CASSPQASNQPQHF.

This chain connects TRBV7-2 to TRBJ1-2; the D is unclear. V lost 2 bases and J lost 3, with 13 bases in between. This CDR3 is 15 amino acids long. The V gene's germline CDR1 is SGHTA and CDR2 FQGNSA. Written as DNA, the CDR3 is TGTGCCAGCAGCTTATTCCCAGCCGTGCACTATGGCTACACCTTC. Its protein product is CASSLFPAVHYGYTF.

The genes are TRBV4-2 and TRBJ1-5, with 7 bases matching TRBD1. This CDR3 region has 16 residues. The V segment lost 0 bases and the J segment 9 bases; nucleotides outside the gene matches: 11. Germline-derived CDR1 and CDR2 are LGHNA and YNFKEQ. This chain's CDR3 is CASSQDLLTGRRPQHF. For the CDR3, the DNA is TGTGCCAGCAGCCAAGACCTCCTGACAGGGCGAAGGCCCCAGCATTTT.

J is TRBJ1-2 and V is TRBV6-5; D may be TRBD1 (5 bases). V lost 2 bases and J lost 6, with 10 bases in between. In germline, CDR1 is MNHEY, CDR2 SVGAGI. The CDR3 has 13 residues. CDR3 sequence (DNA): TGTGCCAGCAGTTACGCAGGGTGGAATGGCTACACCTTC. Amino acids: CASSYAGWNGYTF.

The V gene is TRBV6-1, the J gene TRBJ2-7; D perhaps matches TRBD1 (5 bases). The CDR3 is made up of 15 amino acids. Trimming took 2 bases from V and 3 from J, leaving 14 bases between them. Germline V gene sequence: CDR1 MNHNS, CDR2 SASEGT. CDR3 DNA sequence: TGTGCCAGCAGTGAAAGTCTGCAGGGCAACTACGAGCAGTACTTC. Protein: CASSESLQGNYEQYF.

This chain joins TRBV6-1 and TRBJ2-7; 7 bases agree with TRBD1. The V gene end was trimmed by 4 bases and the J gene end by 2 bases; junction bases not matched to a gene: 8. The CDR3 totals 15 residues. Germline loops: CDR1 MNHNS, CDR2 SASEGT. The CDR3 DNA is TGTGCCAGCAGTGCGACAGGCCAGGGGGCCTACGAGCAGTACTTC. This codes for CASSATGQGAYEQYF.

This clone has a handful of counts. The CDR3 DNA sequence: TGTGCCAGCAGCCCCGGGACAGGGGTCGAAAAACTGTTTTTT. It specifies CASSPGTGVEKLFF. The chain carries TRBV7-9 and TRBJ1-4; 10 bases align to TRBD1. The CDR3 consists of 14 residues. CDR1 SEHNR and CDR2 FQNEAQ come from the germline V gene (reference sequence). V lost 5 bases to trimming and J lost 8 bases; unmatched junction nucleotides: 5.

For this clone: The same CDR3 can be traced to other DNA sequences in this sample. The genes are TRBV30 and TRBJ1-1; the D gene is possibly TRBD1 (5 bases). Germline values: CDR1 GTSNPN, CDR2 SVGIG (reference sequence). Trimming removed 1 base from V and 2 bases from J, with 8 bases in between. This CDR3 comprises 13 residues. CDR3 residues: CAWSGQTNTEAFF. The DNA for the CDR3 is TGTGCCTGGAGTGGACAGACAAACACTGAAGCTTTCTTT.

This clone was recorded a few times. V usage is TRBV5-1 and J usage is TRBJ2-3, with 15 bases lining up with TRBD2. V was clipped by 8 bases and J by 6 bases; unmatched bases: 16. This CDR3 spans 18 amino acids. The germline V gene encodes CDR1 SGHRS and CDR2 YFSETQ. CDR3 sequence: CASQGQRTSGRAGDTQYF. DNA of the CDR3: TGCGCCAGTCAAGGACAGCGGACTAGCGGGAGGGCCGGGGATACGCAGTATTTT.

The genes are TRBV7-8 and TRBJ1-1; D is unclear. This CDR3 is built from 14 residues. Between the trimmed V and J ends, which lost 6 bases and 4 bases, there was a span of 15 bases. CDR1 SGHVS and CDR2 FQNEAQ come from the germline V gene. The CDR3 reads CASRNTYSTTEAFF. CDR3 sequence (DNA): TGTGCCAGCAGGAATACCTACAGTACCACTGAAGCTTTCTTT.

V gene TRBV2 combines with J gene TRBJ1-5; TRBD1 aligns across 7 bases. Germline V CDR1 and CDR2: SNHLY, FYNNEI. There are 15 residues in the CDR3. The junction had 6 bases not matched to a gene; V was cut back by 2 bases and J by 5 bases. The CDR3 DNA reads as TGTGCCAGCAGTGAACTCAGGGGGGGGGATCAGCCCCAGCATTTT. Translated: CASSELRGGDQPQHF.

The J gene is TRBJ2-4, the V gene TRBV19; tentatively, D is TRBD2 (6 bases). Looked up from germline, CDR1 is LNHDA and CDR2 is SQIVND (reference sequence). The CDR3 has 15 amino acids. The germline V and J ends were trimmed by 6 bases and 3 bases, with 15 bases remaining between them. The CDR3 loop reads CASSSTSFGKNIQYF. The CDR3 DNA is TGTGCCAGTAGCTCTACTAGCTTTGGCAAAAACATTCAGTACTTC.

This clone was counted between two and nine times. J is TRBJ2-5 and V is TRBV2, with unresolved D. Germline V gene data show CDR1 as SNHLY and CDR2 as FYNNEI. Trimming cost V 4 bases and J 4 bases, with 4 bases left between them. The CDR3 is 11 amino acids. The CDR3 region is CASSGAETQYF. The CDR3 DNA is TGTGCCAGCAGTGGCGCAGAGACCCAGTACTTC. Complete variable domain (other parts from reference TRBV2 and TRBJ2-5): EPEVTQTPSHQVTQMGQEVILRCVPISNHLYFYWYRQILGQKVEFLVSFYNNEISEKSEIFDDQFSVERPDGSNFTLKIRSTKLEDSAMYFCASSGAETQYFGPGTRLLVL.

The V call is TRBV13, the J call TRBJ2-3, with D perhaps assigned TRBD1 or TRBD2 (6 bases each). CDR1 and CDR2 from the germline V gene are PRHDT and FYEKMQ (reference sequence). Trimming took 4 bases from V and 2 from J, leaving 13 bases between them. The CDR3 is 15 residues long. The CDR3 protein is CASSSRGPVTDTQYF. For the CDR3, the DNA is TGTGCCAGCAGCTCTCGGGGGCCGGTCACAGATACGCAGTATTTT.

A few counts support this clone. The chain uses TRBV7-3 and TRBJ1-1; D gene unclear. Germline CDR1 and CDR2: SGHTA and FQGTGA. Trimming took off 5 bases at V and 1 base at J, with 8 bases between the two ends. The CDR3 is 13 amino acids. The CDR3 coding sequence is TGTGCCAGCAGCCAACAGTGGAACACTGAAGCTTTCTTT. It encodes CASSQQWNTEAFF.

The chain couples TRBV5-1 to TRBJ2-3, with 14 bases identical to TRBD2. This CDR3 contains 20 residues. Germline V gene sequence: CDR1 SGHRS, CDR2 YFSETQ. V was pared by 4 bases and J by 4 bases, with 17 bases of the junction left unmatched. The CDR3 is CASSPETGLAGVGQADTQYF. CDR3 bases: TGCGCCAGCAGCCCGGAAACGGGACTAGCGGGAGTTGGGCAGGCAGATACGCAGTATTTT. The complete variable domain, with remaining parts taken from reference TRBV5-1 and TRBJ2-3, reads KAGVTQTPRYLIKTRGQQVTLSCSPISGHRSVSWYQQTPGQGLQFLFEYFSETQRNKGNFPGRFSGRQFSNSRSEMNVSTLELGDSALYLCASSPETGLAGVGQADTQYFGPGTRLTVL.

The V gene is TRBV19, the J gene TRBJ1-4, with D tentatively TRBD1 (5 bases). Trimming stripped 3 bases from V and 7 bases from J, with 15 bases between. CDR1 is LNHDA and CDR2 is SQIVND in the germline V gene (reference sequence). This CDR3 spans 15 amino acids. CDR3 DNA sequence: TGTGCCAGTAGTATCTGGATGGGGCTCGGTGAAAAACTGTTTTTT. Its protein is CASSIWMGLGEKLFF.

The chain recombines TRBV6-5 with TRBJ2-3; D gene ambiguous. The V end lost 6 bases, the J end lost 5 bases, and 6 bases lay between the germline ends. Germline CDR1 is MNHEY and CDR2 is SVGAGI. The CDR3 loop spans 11 amino acids. CDR3 amino acids: CASSWGDTQYF. CDR3 sequence (DNA): TGTGCCAGCAGCTGGGGAGATACGCAGTATTTT.